This T cell receptor beta chain was identified in a study of blood T cell repertoires in COVID-19. About the research overall: Some COVID-19 samples were acute and others convalescent; all came from the United States, Italy and Spain.

In the original processing: Cell counts per sample came from amplifying reference gene primers. Here immunoSEQ multiplex PCR was the method, and the copy in TCRdb shows in-frame clones only, minus some. From that table come the V and J calls and clone size; the DNA was used to work out D and trimming. This sample has over 250,000 clones, with approximately 88% found just once. The junction had 2 bases not matched to a gene; V was cut back by 4 bases and J by 4 bases. The CDR3 loop spans 14 amino acids. CDR1 and CDR2 from the germline V gene are SGHTA and FQGTGA. The Seattle site enrolled patients during active infection and followed them longitudinally.

The receptor's source is a human donor with COVID-19, enrolled during active disease. The donor label of this sample is uncertain. V and J are TRBV7-3 and TRBJ2-3; 10 bases are a match to TRBD2. Input material: peripheral blood. CDR3 sequence (DNA): TGTGCCAGCAGCTCTGGACTAGCGGCAGATACGCAGTATTTT. Translation: CASSSGLAADTQYF.